This T cell receptor beta chain was documented in a study of CD8+ T cells in alopecia areata. Study overall: Treated patients swallowed 5 to 10 mg of oral tofacitinib twice daily.

As concerns this clone: Antigen: not known.

Reverse transcribed after extraction, RNA yielded cDNA as the sequencing template. The repertoire was sequenced with immunoSEQ multiplex PCR; TCRdb's copy has only in-frame clones and lacks some. This sample has some 200,000 clones, with under 75% found just once. Study observations and caveats: Relative to normal scalp, lesional scalp, especially alopecia totalis/universalis, showed higher clonality. In scalp and blood, many expanded lesional clones persisted during tofacitinib.

The sample's treatment: oral pan-JAK inhibitor, 5-10 mg twice daily. The CDR3 is 15 residues long. The ends were cut back, 8 bases at V and 4 bases at J, with 20 bases in the middle. Germline V lookup: CDR1 MNHEY, CDR2 SVGAGI. The TCR comes from a human donor with alopecia areata. The specimen comprised CD4+ T cells sorted from blood, sampled at week 4, from a patient treated with tofacitinib. J is TRBJ2-5 and V is TRBV6-5; a weak D match, TRBD2 (6 bases). The CDR3 DNA follows: TGTGCCAGCTTTCCCCCCGTACTAGCACGAGAGACCCAGTACTTC. Amino acid sequence: CASFPPVLARETQYF.